The sample holds a few counts of the clone carrying this T cell receptor beta chain. The data belong to a study of CD8+ T cells in alopecia areata. Across the study: Patients in the treated group were given tofacitinib by mouth, 5 to 10 mg twice a day.

The J segment lost 7 bases and the V segment lost 0 bases, leaving 13 bases of the junction unmatched. The CDR3 extends over 17 amino acids. Germline V gene sequence: CDR1 GTSNPN, CDR2 SVGIG (reference sequence). Extraction of RNA preceded its reverse transcription into cDNA, which served as the sequencing template. Clones were read by immunoSEQ multiplex PCR, and TCRdb kept only the in-frame ones, dropping some. This sample has some 99,000 clones, with over 40% found just once. What was sequenced was CD4+ T cells sorted from blood. The chain carries TRBV30 and TRBJ1-1; TRBD1 aligns across 11 bases. This sequence was found in a human donor with alopecia areata. CDR3 sequence reads: CAWSVRDRGFSLDEAFF. DNA of the CDR3: TGTGCCTGGAGTGTTCGGGACAGGGGGTTTTCTCTCGATGAAGCTTTCTTT.